These 31 T cell receptor beta chains were all obtained from the same sample, sequenced in a study of cytomegalovirus exposure and HLA in healthy donors. PCR involved 60 Vbeta and 13 Jbeta primers. Here immunoSEQ multiplex PCR was the method, and the copy in TCRdb shows in-frame clones only, minus some. In the table there are about 130,000 clones, 70% to 75% of which are singletons. The sequencing input was PBMCs. All receptors derive from a middle-aged woman in good health and CMV-seropositive.

This rearrangement joins TRBV27 to TRBJ1-3, with TRBD1 identical over 7 bases. CDR1 MNHEY and CDR2 SMNVEV come from the germline V gene (reference sequence). The trim removed 5 bases at V and 2 bases at J, leaving 3 bases unmatched. The CDR3 is 14 residues long. Here the CDR3 DNA reads TGTGCCAGCAGTCCAACAGGGGCTGGAAACACCATATATTTT. Protein product: CASSPTGAGNTIYF.

The chain is built from TRBV28 and TRBJ2-6; weak D call: TRBD1 (6 bases). V was shortened by 7 bases and J by 1 base, with 11 bases between the two germline ends. CDR1 MDHEN and CDR2 SYDVKM come from the germline V gene. This CDR3 region has 15 residues. CDR3 region: CASTRGGSGANVLTF. CDR3 DNA sequence: TGTGCCAGCACCCGAGGGGGTTCTGGGGCCAACGTCCTGACTTTC.

The rearrangement uses TRBV30 and TRBJ2-7; 8 positions agree with TRBD1. Germline V gene sequence: CDR1 GTSNPN, CDR2 SVGIG (reference sequence). J gave up 3 bases and V 5 bases, and 15 bases lay outside the gene matches. The CDR3 has 16 amino acids. For the CDR3, the DNA is TGTGCCTGGGACTTACACCTTTGGACAGGGAACTACGAGCAGTACTTC. It encodes CAWDLHLWTGNYEQYF.

The gene calls are TRBV6-1 and TRBJ2-1; 13 nucleotides align to TRBD2. Germline V gene data show CDR1 as MNHNS and CDR2 as SASEGT. The CDR3 is made up of 15 amino acids. Trimming took 3 bases from V and 6 from J; bases not matched to a gene: 2. In DNA form, the CDR3 reads TGTGCCAGCAGTGATACTAGCGGGAGGGCCAATGAGCAGTTCTTC. Encoded protein: CASSDTSGRANEQFF.

V usage is TRBV5-5 and J usage is TRBJ2-3; a weak D match, TRBD2 (6 bases). CDR1 is SGHKS, CDR2 YYEKEE, per germline (reference sequence). The CDR3 is 16 residues long. The germline V and J ends were trimmed by 0 bases and 4 bases, with 15 bases remaining between them. The CDR3 DNA reads TGTGCCAGCAGCTTGGAGGGTAGCGGAGTCCCAGATACGCAGTATTTT. Its translation: CASSLEGSGVPDTQYF. Using reference TRBV5-5 and TRBJ2-3 for the parts outside the CDR3, the full variable domain is DAGVTQSPTHLIKTRGQQVTLRCSPISGHKSVSWYQQVLGQGPQFIFQYYEKEERGRGNFPDRFSARQFPNYSSELNVNALLLGDSALYLCASSLEGSGVPDTQYFGPGTRLTVL.

Here the CDR3 DNA reads TGTGCCAGCTCACCGGACGGCGCTAGCGCAATAAGGCCCTACGAGCAGTACTTC. Translation gives CASSPDGASAIRPYEQYF. V is TRBV18 and J is TRBJ2-7, with D possibly being TRBD2 (6 bases). The ends were cut back, 3 bases at V and 2 bases at J, with 23 bases in the middle. This CDR3 contains 18 residues. CDR1 and CDR2 (germline): KGHSH, LQKENI.

This rearrangement joins TRBV5-1 to TRBJ2-2; tentative D call: TRBD1 (6 bases). The germline V gene encodes CDR1 SGHRS and CDR2 YFSETQ. V shed 0 bases and J shed 3 bases, with 15 bases lying between them. This CDR3 has 17 amino acids. The CDR3 DNA is TGCGCCAGCAGCTTGGAGCGCATTCAGGGGTACACCGGGGAGCTGTTTTTT. Amino acids: CASSLERIQGYTGELFF.

The V and J genes are TRBV5-4 and TRBJ2-6, with TRBD2 matching over 15 bases. There are 19 residues in the CDR3. V lost 3 bases and J lost 0; bases outside the gene matches: 4. Germline loops: CDR1 SGHNT, CDR2 YYREEE (reference sequence). CDR3 sequence reads: CASSSGLAGGISGANVLTF. In DNA, the CDR3 is TGTGCCAGCAGCTCGGGACTAGCGGGGGGCATCTCTGGGGCCAACGTCCTGACTTTC.

This clone was seen a handful of times. The chain recombines TRBV29-1 with TRBJ2-5; possible D gene TRBD2, 6 bases. Trimming cost V 4 bases and J 5 bases, with 20 bases left between them. Germline V gene data show CDR1 as SQVTM and CDR2 as ANQGSEA. CDR3 size: 15 residues. CDR3 DNA: TGCAGCGTTGTTGGGACTTATGCCGAAGCGGAGACCCAGTACTTC. This sequence encodes CSVVGTYAEAETQYF.

The CDR3 is CASTKNRDSNQPQHF. The CDR3 DNA reads TGTGCCAGTACCAAAAACAGGGACAGCAATCAGCCCCAGCATTTT. V usage is TRBV19 and J usage is TRBJ1-5; D is perhaps TRBD1 (6 bases). The germline V gene encodes CDR1 LNHDA and CDR2 SQIVND (reference sequence). There are 15 residues in the CDR3. With 7 bases removed from V and 1 base from J, the gap between germline ends came to 14 bases.

The chain employs TRBV6-5 and TRBJ2-3; D possibly corresponds to TRBD2 (5 bases). This CDR3 spans 11 amino acids. Trimming took off 7 bases at V and 8 bases at J, with 10 bases between the two ends. Germline CDR1 and CDR2: MNHEY and SVGAGI. CDR3 nucleotide sequence: TGTGCCAGCACTCGTGGGAGTACGCAGTATTTT. Translating it yields CASTRGSTQYF.

The chain links TRBV27 to TRBJ1-1, with D possibly being TRBD1 (6 bases). CDR3 length equals 20 residues. Germline-derived CDR1 and CDR2 are MNHEY and SMNVEV (reference sequence). V dropped 3 bases and J dropped 6 bases, with 32 bases sitting between them. The CDR3 DNA reads TGTGCCAGCAGTTTCAAAGGAGGGGGGGCGCGGGGGGATGCTTTTGCTGAAGCTTTCTTT. Protein product: CASSFKGGGARGDAFAEAFF.

V is TRBV6-6 and J is TRBJ2-1; tentative D call: TRBD2 (5 bases). The CDR3 extends over 16 amino acids. V was clipped by 4 bases and J by 3 bases, with 16 bases between them. CDR1 MNHNY and CDR2 SVGAGI come from the germline V gene (reference sequence). The CDR3, as DNA: TGTGCCAGCAGTTTTCGGTTCGCGAGGGACTACAATGAGCAGTTCTTC. This gives the protein CASSFRFARDYNEQFF.

This clone was seen only a few times. The V and J genes are TRBV15 and TRBJ2-1; TRBD2 is a possible D gene (5 bases). V was cut by 0 bases and J by 1 base, with 7 bases left in between. Germline V gene sequence: CDR1 LNHNV, CDR2 YYDKDF (reference sequence). The CDR3 sequence is 15 residues long. CDR3 bases: TGTGCCACCAGCAGAGATCCGGGATCCTACAATGAGCAGTTCTTC. Translation gives CATSRDPGSYNEQFF. The complete variable domain, with remaining parts taken from reference TRBV15 and TRBJ2-1, reads DAMVIQNPRYQVTQFGKPVTLSCSQTLNHNVMYWYQQKSSQAPKLLFHYYDKDFNNEADTPDNFQSRRPNTSFCFLDIRSPGLGDTAMYLCATSRDPGSYNEQFFGPGTRLTVL.

The rearrangement links TRBV29-1 to TRBJ2-5, with D perhaps TRBD1 (6 bases). The V gene's germline CDR1 is SQVTM and CDR2 ANQGSEA. Trimming took 5 bases from V and 5 from J, leaving 21 bases between them. CDR3 length: 15 amino acids. CDR3 nucleotides: TGCAGCGTTAACCCACAGGGCTCGGGGTGGGAGACCCAGTACTTC. This sequence encodes CSVNPQGSGWETQYF. The full variable domain, rest sourced from reference TRBV29-1 and TRBJ2-5, is SAVISQKPSRDICQRGTSLTIQCQVDSQVTMMFWYRQQPGQSLTLIATANQGSEATYESGFVIDKFPISRPNLTFSTLTVSNMSPEDSSIYLCSVNPQGSGWETQYFGPGTRLLVL.

The rearrangement uses TRBV15 and TRBJ2-5, with D tentatively TRBD1 (5 bases). The V and J ends lost 0 bases and 5 bases respectively, with 10 bases between them. Germline V gene sequence: CDR1 LNHNV, CDR2 YYDKDF (reference sequence). The CDR3 length is 14 residues. The chain's CDR3 is CATSRDQGLETQYF. The CDR3 DNA sequence: TGTGCCACCAGCAGAGATCAGGGTTTGGAGACCCAGTACTTC.

The CDR3 sequence is CASSGNRASNQPQHF. The CDR3 DNA reads TGTGCCAGCAGTGGCAACAGGGCCAGCAATCAGCCCCAGCATTTT. V and J are TRBV2 and TRBJ1-5, with D perhaps matching TRBD1 (6 bases). This CDR3 contains 15 residues. Trimming removed 4 bases from V and 1 base from J, with 11 bases in between. CDR1 SNHLY and CDR2 FYNNEI come from the germline V gene.

This clone has a single count. The chain combines TRBV5-1 with TRBJ2-7; a weak D match, TRBD2 (5 bases). This CDR3 is 14 amino acids long. Trimming left V 0 bases short and J 5 bases short, with 12 bases between. The germline V gene encodes CDR1 SGHRS and CDR2 YFSETQ. The CDR3 DNA is TGCGCCAGCAGCTTGGCTAGCCCGGAGCACGAGCAGTACTTC. Translated: CASSLASPEHEQYF.

The J gene is TRBJ1-5, the V gene TRBV7-3; TRBD1 aligns across 7 bases. Germline V CDR1 and CDR2: SGHTA, FQGTGA. V shed 5 bases and J 5 bases; nucleotides not matched to a gene: 3. The CDR3 totals 13 residues. The CDR3 is CASSTDRDQPQHF. The CDR3 nucleotides are TGTGCCAGCAGCACAGACAGGGATCAGCCCCAGCATTTT.

The chain links TRBV4-2 to TRBJ1-6, with 10 bases identical to TRBD1. The germline CDR1 and CDR2 sequences are LGHNA and YNFKEQ. This CDR3 comprises 15 residues. Unmatched junction bases numbered 8, after V lost 4 bases and J lost 11 bases. The CDR3 here is CASSRSGTGVTPLHF. CDR3 nucleotide sequence: TGTGCCAGCAGCCGCTCCGGGACAGGGGTAACACCCCTCCACTTT.

This clone was observed once. The rearrangement links TRBV5-4 to TRBJ2-2, with D possibly TRBD2 on 7 matching bases. This CDR3 has 16 amino acids. Germline V CDR1 and CDR2: SGHNT, YYREEE (reference sequence). V dropped 4 bases and J dropped 1 base, with 14 bases sitting between them. As DNA, the CDR3 is TGTGCCAGCAGCACGGGGGGCACCTTGAACACCGGGGAGCTGTTTTTT. This translates into CASSTGGTLNTGELFF. The whole variable domain, remainder taken from reference TRBV5-4 and TRBJ2-2, is ETGVTQSPTHLIKTRGQQVTLRCSSQSGHNTVSWYQQALGQGPQFIFQYYREEENGRGNFPPRFSGLQFPNYSSELNVNALELDDSALYLCASSTGGTLNTGELFFGEGSRLTVL.

The chain uses TRBV5-1 and TRBJ1-3; 7 positions agree with TRBD1. After removal of 4 bases from V and 7 bases from J, the junction contained 8 bases not matched to a gene. This CDR3 spans 14 amino acids. The germline V gene encodes CDR1 SGHRS and CDR2 YFSETQ. The DNA of the CDR3 is TGCGCCAGCAGCAGGGACAGTCGGGGGAACACCATATATTTT. Its translation is CASSRDSRGNTIYF.

This chain links TRBV4-3 with TRBJ2-7; D is ambiguous. V was shortened by 1 base and J by 4 bases, with 8 bases between the two germline ends. This CDR3 has 13 amino acids. Germline V gives CDR1 LGHNA, CDR2 YSLEER. The CDR3: CASSQVIDYEQYF. CDR3 nucleotide sequence: TGCGCCAGCAGCCAAGTGATAGATTACGAGCAGTACTTC.

The rearrangement uses TRBV9 and TRBJ2-2; the D is unclear. With 0 bases removed from V and 3 bases from J, the gap between germline ends came to 6 bases. The CDR3 loop spans 14 amino acids. CDR1 and CDR2 (germline): SGDLS, YYNGEE. The CDR3 here is CASSVAQDTGELFF. In nucleotides, the CDR3 is TGTGCCAGCAGCGTAGCTCAGGACACCGGGGAGCTGTTTTTT.

The chain couples TRBV14 to TRBJ2-7; a possible D gene is TRBD2 (5 bases). Trimming removed 2 bases at V and 7 bases at J, with 18 bases between. Germline assignment: CDR1 SGHDN and CDR2 FVKESK. The CDR3 loop spans 15 amino acids. CDR3 in DNA: TGTGCCAGCAGCCAACTCGACGGTGGCGGGTGGGAGCAGTACTTC. Translation gives CASSQLDGGGWEQYF.

This clone turned up a few times. The chain is built from TRBV7-6 and TRBJ2-1, with a tentative D call TRBD2 (6 bases). The V end lost 5 bases, the J end lost 8 bases, and 10 bases lay between the germline ends. CDR1 is SGHVS and CDR2 is FNYEAQ in the germline V gene. The CDR3 is made up of 12 amino acids. The CDR3 sequence is CASSVPGDEQFF. The CDR3 DNA sequence: TGTGCCAGCAGCGTCCCGGGGGATGAGCAGTTCTTC.

This chain uses TRBV7-3 with TRBJ2-3; 8 positions match TRBD2. With V trimmed by 2 bases and J by 6 bases, 10 bases remained unmatched. In germline, CDR1 is SGHTA, CDR2 FQGTGA. This CDR3 has 16 amino acids. CDR3 in DNA: TGTGCCAGCAGCTTATTGGGTCGGGGGGGCCAGGATACGCAGTATTTT. Protein product: CASSLLGRGGQDTQYF.

V and J are TRBV7-9 and TRBJ2-5; D unclear. The DNA end is more similar to TRBJ2-7, so the J call may be wrong. There are 14 residues in the CDR3. The germline CDR1 and CDR2 sequences are SEHNR and FQNEAQ (reference sequence). Written as DNA, the CDR3 is TGTGCCAGCAGCGGCAATACAGTTGACTACGAGCAGTACTTC. As protein: CASSGNTVDYEQYF.

Only a few counts were recorded for this clone. The chain links TRBV6-5 to TRBJ2-7; TRBD1 agrees at 8 bases. Trimming cost V 8 bases and J 2 bases; bases outside gene matches: 2. This CDR3 region has 12 residues. The germline CDR1 and CDR2 sequences are MNHEY and SVGAGI. The CDR3 bases are TGTGCCAGCGGGACAGGCACCTACGAGCAGTACTTC. It specifies CASGTGTYEQYF.

The chain combines TRBV5-6 with TRBJ2-3; D unresolved. There are 16 residues in the CDR3. V shed 4 bases and J shed 2 bases, with 17 bases lying between them. The germline V gene has CDR1 SGHDT and CDR2 YYEEEE. For the CDR3, the DNA is TGTGCCAGCAGCGTCGGGTCGATACTACACACAGATACGCAGTATTTT. Translation gives CASSVGSILHTDTQYF.

The rearrangement uses TRBV2 and TRBJ1-3, with 8 bases fitting TRBD1. The CDR3 consists of 11 residues. Looked up from germline, CDR1 is SNHLY and CDR2 is FYNNEI. The junction had 3 bases not matched to a gene; V was cut back by 6 bases and J by 11 bases. In nucleotides, the CDR3 is TGTGCCAGCAGGGACAGGGTGGCCATATATTTT. This sequence encodes CASRDRVAIYF.